The 28 T cell receptor beta chains below were found in one sample sequenced in a study of PD-1 blockade in classical Hodgkin lymphoma. Assay: immunoSEQ multiplex PCR; the TCRdb copy retains only in-frame clones and omits some. The data contain around 91,000 clones, 89% of them singletons. Brentuximab vedotin exposure varied among the patients, all of whom had relapsed after autologous stem cell transplantation. This specimen consisted of peripheral blood mononuclear cells (PBMCs), obtained at baseline. All receptors derive from a human donor with classical Hodgkin lymphoma.

The chain combines TRBV6-5 with TRBJ2-3; 9 bases align to TRBD1. This CDR3 contains 15 residues. The germline V gene encodes CDR1 MNHEY and CDR2 SVGAGI. Trimming removed 6 bases from V and 3 bases from J; junction bases left unmatched: 7. The CDR3 loop reads CASRSQGARTDTQYF. The CDR3 coding sequence is TGTGCCAGCAGATCACAGGGGGCTAGAACAGATACGCAGTATTTT.

V and J are TRBV2 and TRBJ2-7, with D possibly matching TRBD1 (6 bases). Trimming pared 7 bases from V and 2 bases from J, leaving 9 bases between. Germline V gives CDR1 SNHLY, CDR2 FYNNEI. The CDR3 length is 12 residues. The CDR3 protein is CASKKGAYEQYF. CDR3 nucleotides: TGTGCCAGCAAAAAGGGGGCCTACGAGCAGTACTTC. Full variable domain (outside the CDR3, taken from reference TRBV2 and TRBJ2-7): EPEVTQTPSHQVTQMGQEVILRCVPISNHLYFYWYRQILGQKVEFLVSFYNNEISEKSEIFDDQFSVERPDGSNFTLKIRSTKLEDSAMYFCASKKGAYEQYFGPGTRLTVT.

This chain uses TRBV7-2 with TRBJ2-7; no clear D. The CDR3 is 13 residues long. V dropped 6 bases and J dropped 2 bases, with 11 bases sitting between them. Germline values: CDR1 SGHTA, CDR2 FQGNSA. This CDR3 is CASRPTSAYEQYF. The DNA of the CDR3 is TGTGCCAGCAGGCCCACCTCCGCCTACGAGCAGTACTTC. The variable domain in full, completed from reference TRBV7-2 and TRBJ2-7, reads GAGVSQSPSNKVTEKGKDVELRCDPISGHTALYWYRQSLGQGLEFLIYFQGNSAPDKSGLPSDRFSAERTGGSVSTLTIQRTQQEDSAVYLCASRPTSAYEQYFGPGTRLTVT.

This rearrangement joins TRBV6-1 to TRBJ1-1; perhaps TRBD1 as D (6 bases). From germline, CDR1 is MNHNS and CDR2 SASEGT. The CDR3 totals 16 residues. Trimming removed 2 bases from V and 10 bases from J, with 23 bases in between. Written as DNA, the CDR3 is TGTGCCAGCAGTGAAACAGGGAGGCGTACGACAGAAGGAGCTTTCTTT. Its protein product is CASSETGRRTTEGAFF.

This sequence joins TRBV4-3 and TRBJ2-6; D is undetermined. The CDR3 has 17 amino acids. CDR1 is LGHNA, CDR2 YSLEER, per germline. V dropped 1 base and J dropped 0 bases, with 10 bases sitting between them. The CDR3 here is CASSQAADLSGANVLTF. The CDR3 nucleotides read TGCGCCAGCAGCCAAGCGGCAGACCTCTCTGGGGCCAACGTCCTGACTTTC.

This clone showed up just once. The chain employs TRBV7-6 and TRBJ2-3; D gene uncertain. The CDR3 sequence is 14 residues long. The V end was cut by 5 bases, the J end by 0 bases, with 9 bases between. CDR1 is SGHVS, CDR2 FNYEAQ, per germline. CDR3 nucleotides: TGTGCCAGCAGCCCCTGGTCTAGCACAGATACGCAGTATTTT. Amino acid sequence: CASSPWSSTDTQYF.

The V and J genes are TRBV16 and TRBJ2-3; D unresolved. There are 16 residues in the CDR3. The germline V gene encodes CDR1 KGHSY and CDR2 FQNENV. V was pared by 0 bases and J by 0 bases, with 10 bases between. CDR3 in amino acids: CASSQSGWSSTDTQYF. The CDR3 DNA sequence: TGTGCCAGCAGCCAATCTGGCTGGTCTAGCACAGATACGCAGTATTTT. Together with reference TRBV16 and TRBJ2-3, the CDR3 gives the full variable domain: GEEVAQTPKHLVRGEGQKAKLYCAPIKGHSYVFWYQQVLKNEFKFLISFQNENVFDETGMPKERFSAKCLPNSPCSLEIQATKLEDSAVYFCASSQSGWSSTDTQYFGPGTRLTVL.

The rearrangement uses TRBV4-1 and TRBJ2-1; D remains ambiguous. Deletions cut 3 bases from V and 3 bases from J, with 12 bases between. The CDR3 is made up of 15 amino acids. CDR1 and CDR2 from the germline V gene are MGHRA and YSYEKL. CDR3 residues: CASSHLTVVYNEQFF. The CDR3 DNA reads TGCGCCAGCAGCCATCTGACGGTTGTCTACAATGAGCAGTTCTTC.

The rearrangement uses TRBV7-6 and TRBJ2-5; possibly TRBD1 for D (5 bases). The germline CDR1 and CDR2 sequences are SGHVS and FNYEAQ. There are 14 residues in the CDR3. The V end was cut by 7 bases, the J end by 0 bases, with 12 bases between. The CDR3 nucleotides read TGTGCCAGCACCGTTCAGGGTAACCAAGAGACCCAGTACTTC. This gives the protein CASTVQGNQETQYF.

The chain couples TRBV2 to TRBJ2-7, with 7 nucleotides matching TRBD1. Germline-derived CDR1 and CDR2 are SNHLY and FYNNEI. The CDR3 loop spans 13 amino acids. Trimming cost V 8 bases and J 3 bases; bases outside gene matches: 7. The chain's CDR3 is CASLDRADYEQYF. In DNA, the CDR3 is TGTGCCAGCCTTGACAGGGCAGACTACGAGCAGTACTTC. The variable domain in full, with the rest retrieved from reference TRBV2 and TRBJ2-7, is EPEVTQTPSHQVTQMGQEVILRCVPISNHLYFYWYRQILGQKVEFLVSFYNNEISEKSEIFDDQFSVERPDGSNFTLKIRSTKLEDSAMYFCASLDRADYEQYFGPGTRLTVT.

The genes are TRBV6-5 and TRBJ2-7; 7 bases match TRBD1. Germline loops: CDR1 MNHEY, CDR2 SVGAGI. The CDR3 is made up of 15 amino acids. The V and J ends lost 5 bases and 1 base, in that order; junction bases with no gene match: 8. This CDR3 reads CASSKPRDSSYEQYF. The CDR3 DNA is TGTGCCAGCAGTAAACCCCGGGACAGTTCCTACGAGCAGTACTTC.

The chain couples TRBV12-5 to TRBJ2-5; perhaps TRBD1 as D (5 bases). Germline-derived CDR1 and CDR2 are LGHNT and FRNRAP. Trimming pared 2 bases from V and 4 bases from J, leaving 8 bases between. The CDR3 runs to 13 residues. CDR3 loop: CASGLKGSETQYF. CDR3 DNA: TGTGCTAGTGGTTTGAAGGGGTCAGAGACCCAGTACTTC.

The chain couples TRBV27 to TRBJ2-2; 8 nucleotides line up with TRBD2. Germline-derived CDR1 and CDR2 are MNHEY and SMNVEV (reference sequence). This CDR3 region has 16 residues. The ends lost 2 bases at V and 8 bases at J; junction bases unmatched: 10. CDR3 coding DNA: TGTGCCAGCAGTTTAGCCCTAGCGGGCCCCGGGGGGGAGCTGTTTTTT. It codes for CASSLALAGPGGELFF.

The CDR3 bases are TGTGCCAGTCGCCAGGGGAACTATGGCTACACCTTC. Protein: CASRQGNYGYTF. The chain joins TRBV19 to TRBJ1-2; the D gene is possibly TRBD1 (6 bases). The V gene's germline CDR1 is LNHDA and CDR2 SQIVND (reference sequence). The CDR3 has 12 amino acids. V was pared by 8 bases and J by 2 bases, with 9 bases between.

The chain recombines TRBV7-2 with TRBJ1-5, with TRBD1 matching 7 bases. Germline CDR1 SGHTA, CDR2 FQGNSA. Trimming took 3 bases from V and 1 from J; bases not matched to a gene: 6. This CDR3 spans 16 amino acids. The CDR3: CASSFSTGWSNQPQHF. For the CDR3, the DNA is TGTGCCAGCAGCTTCTCGACAGGGTGGAGCAATCAGCCCCAGCATTTT.

The rearrangement links TRBV2 to TRBJ1-1; D unresolved. V dropped 7 bases and J dropped 8 bases, with 14 bases sitting between them. Looked up from germline, CDR1 is SNHLY and CDR2 is FYNNEI. This CDR3 has 12 residues. The CDR3: CASTRPLPEAFF. In nucleotides, the CDR3 is TGTGCCAGCACTCGACCGCTTCCCGAAGCTTTCTTT. Drawing the rest from reference TRBV2 and TRBJ1-1, the complete variable domain is EPEVTQTPSHQVTQMGQEVILRCVPISNHLYFYWYRQILGQKVEFLVSFYNNEISEKSEIFDDQFSVERPDGSNFTLKIRSTKLEDSAMYFCASTRPLPEAFFGQGTRLTVV.

V gene TRBV7-6 combines with J gene TRBJ2-7; D assignment may be TRBD1 or TRBD2 (5 bases each). V lost 5 bases, J lost 2 bases, and 13 bases lay in between. This CDR3 has 14 residues. Germline V CDR1 and CDR2: SGHVS, FNYEAQ. This chain's CDR3 is CASSKETAAYEQYF. The CDR3 bases are TGTGCCAGCAGCAAGGAGACAGCGGCCTACGAGCAGTACTTC. The whole variable domain, remainder taken from reference TRBV7-6 and TRBJ2-7, is GAGVSQSPRYKVTKRGQDVALRCDPISGHVSLYWYRQALGQGPEFLTYFNYEAQQDKSGLPNDRFSAERPEGSISTLTIQRTEQRDSAMYRCASSKETAAYEQYFGPGTRLTVT.

The chain employs TRBV2 and TRBJ2-7, with 11 bases that match TRBD1. The CDR3 runs to 14 residues. Unmatched junction bases numbered 6, after V lost 8 bases and J lost 3 bases. Germline CDR1 is SNHLY and CDR2 is FYNNEI. CDR3 region: CASSSGTGGYEQYF. DNA of the CDR3: TGTGCCAGCTCTTCCGGGACAGGGGGCTACGAGCAGTACTTC.

J is TRBJ1-3 and V is TRBV19; D may be TRBD1 (5 bases). V lost 4 bases to trimming and J lost 1 base, with 14 bases between them. Germline CDR1 LNHDA, CDR2 SQIVND (reference sequence). This CDR3 is built from 16 residues. This chain's CDR3 is CASSKPGWESGNTIYF. The CDR3 DNA reads as TGTGCCAGTAGTAAACCAGGGTGGGAGTCTGGAAACACCATATATTTT.

V usage is TRBV5-6 and J usage is TRBJ1-3, with D unresolved. With 4 bases removed from V and 8 bases from J, the gap between germline ends came to 7 bases. The length of the CDR3 is 11 residues. The germline CDR1 and CDR2 sequences are SGHDT and YYEEEE. CDR3: CASSLRDTIYF. CDR3 DNA sequence: TGTGCCAGCAGCCTTAGGGACACCATATATTTT.

This CDR3 reads CASSPRTSGILSYEQYF. The CDR3, as DNA: TGTGCCAGCAGCCCAAGGACTAGCGGGATCCTCTCCTACGAGCAGTACTTC. The chain employs TRBV5-5 and TRBJ2-7; 12 nucleotides line up with TRBD2. Germline V CDR1 and CDR2: SGHKS, YYEKEE (reference sequence). V lost 4 bases and J lost 0; bases outside the gene matches: 8. The CDR3 spans 17 residues.

The V gene is TRBV28, the J gene TRBJ2-3; 12 positions agree with TRBD2. Germline V gives CDR1 MDHEN, CDR2 SYDVKM. Trimming took 3 bases from V and 5 from J; bases not matched to a gene: 6. The CDR3 totals 16 residues. The CDR3 sequence is CASSLASGRAGDTQYF. CDR3 bases: TGTGCCAGCAGTTTGGCTAGCGGGAGGGCCGGAGATACGCAGTATTTT.

The V and J genes are TRBV29-1 and TRBJ1-1; no clear D gene. With 4 bases removed from V and 2 bases from J, the gap between germline ends came to 14 bases. This CDR3 spans 14 amino acids. Germline assignment: CDR1 SQVTM and CDR2 ANQGSEA. DNA of the CDR3: TGCAGCGTTGCCTATCTGTCGGGTAACACTGAAGCTTTCTTT. Its translation is CSVAYLSGNTEAFF.

The CDR3 here is CASSDLTGANQPQHF. The CDR3 DNA reads as TGTGCCAGCAGCGATCTCACAGGGGCAAATCAGCCCCAGCATTTT. The V and J genes are TRBV6-1 and TRBJ1-5; 7 bases fit TRBD1. The CDR3 is made up of 15 amino acids. CDR1 and CDR2 from the germline V gene are MNHNS and SASEGT. V shed 6 bases and J 4 bases; nucleotides not matched to a gene: 9.

The sample holds one count of this clone. The chain has TRBV27 and TRBJ2-7; 8 bases are shared with TRBD1. The V gene end was trimmed by 5 bases and the J gene end by 2 bases; junction bases not matched to a gene: 5. This CDR3 is built from 14 residues. Germline values: CDR1 MNHEY, CDR2 SMNVEV (reference sequence). CDR3 bases: TGTGCCAGCAGTATCCGGGACAGGCCCTACGAGCAGTACTTC. This encodes CASSIRDRPYEQYF.

The chain recombines TRBV28 with TRBJ1-1; tentative D call: TRBD1 (5 bases). The CDR3 is 15 amino acids. V was pared by 5 bases and J by 1 base, with 14 bases between. CDR1 and CDR2 from the germline V gene are MDHEN and SYDVKM. CDR3 nucleotide sequence: TGTGCCAGCAGTCGATACAGCGGGGGGAACACTGAAGCTTTCTTT. This sequence encodes CASSRYSGGNTEAFF.

V and J are TRBV27 and TRBJ1-1; D ambiguous. Trimming shortened V by 4 bases and J by 4 bases, and 10 bases separated the two germline ends. This CDR3 region has 13 residues. Germline CDR1 and CDR2: MNHEY and SMNVEV (reference sequence). CDR3 loop: CASSYPAGTEAFF. The CDR3, as DNA: TGTGCCAGCAGTTATCCGGCGGGCACTGAAGCTTTCTTT.

This sequence joins TRBV10-3 and TRBJ2-7; D is perhaps TRBD1 (5 bases). The length of the CDR3 is 14 residues. Trimming cost V 3 bases and J 2 bases, with 11 bases left between them. The V gene's germline CDR1 is ENHRY and CDR2 SYGVKD. The CDR3 here is CAISDRGSAYEQYF. The CDR3 DNA is TGTGCCATCAGTGATAGGGGCAGCGCCTACGAGCAGTACTTC.